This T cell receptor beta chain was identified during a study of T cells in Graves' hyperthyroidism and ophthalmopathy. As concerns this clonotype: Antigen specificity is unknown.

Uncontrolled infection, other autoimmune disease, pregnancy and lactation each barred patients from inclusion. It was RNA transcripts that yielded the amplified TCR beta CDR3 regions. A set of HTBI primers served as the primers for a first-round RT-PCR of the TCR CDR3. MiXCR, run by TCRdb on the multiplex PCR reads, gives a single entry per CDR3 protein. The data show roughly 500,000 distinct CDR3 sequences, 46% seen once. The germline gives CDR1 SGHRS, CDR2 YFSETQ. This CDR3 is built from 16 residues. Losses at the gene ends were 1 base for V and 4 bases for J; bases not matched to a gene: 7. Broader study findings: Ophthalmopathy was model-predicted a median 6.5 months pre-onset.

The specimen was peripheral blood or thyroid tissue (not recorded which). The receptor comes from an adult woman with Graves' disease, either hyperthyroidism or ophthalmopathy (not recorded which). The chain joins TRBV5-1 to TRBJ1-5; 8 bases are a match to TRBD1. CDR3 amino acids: CASSLMGQEKNQPQHF. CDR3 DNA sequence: TGCGCCAGCAGCTTGATGGGACAGGAGAAAAATCAGCCCCAGCATTTT.